This T cell receptor (beta chain) was retrieved from a study of neurological immune-mediated disorders (dated by TCRdb to 2018 to 2020). About the study as a whole: Among the approximately 34 multiple sclerosis patients, relapsing-remitting MS accounted for approximately 30 and secondary progressive MS accounted for 3. Using UMI-based sequencing, the study compared peripheral blood TCR-beta repertoires from patients with HTLV-I-associated myelopathy (HAM/TSP), patients with multiple sclerosis, and healthy controls. The roughly 110 TCR-beta libraries included longitudinal samples, technical triplicates and paired sorted CD4+ and CD8+ T-cell subsets alongside PBMC samples. The cohort included about 70 subjects: some 14 with HAM/TSP, some 35 with multiple sclerosis, and approximately 20 healthy controls.

cDNA was synthesized by template-switch 5'RACE using a primer carrying a 10-nucleotide random unique molecular identifier by which each TCR transcript was tagged. Each sequencing run produced over 200 million TCR-beta sequences covering 15-18 subjects. The RNeasy kit was used to extract total RNA. Using the KAPA Real-time Library Amplification kit, TCR-beta VDJ regions were amplified with primers for the TCR constant region and the 5'RACE anchor. Sample indexes and Illumina adaptors were added in a first PCR, and a second PCR then increased library yield. After Ampure bead purification, the roughly 650 bp TCR product was size-selected on a 2% E-gel SizeSelection system. Library quality was checked on a Bioanalyzer, concentration was measured with Qubit, and libraries were quantified with the Kapa Library Quantification kit before pooling. An Illumina HiSeq 2500 was used to sequence the libraries paired-end at 2 x 150 bp. To increase sequence diversity, about 24-32% phiX was spiked into each library pool. The paper's data handling went like this. Quality-filtered reads were processed with the UMI-based MiGEC pipeline, which removed over 90% of raw TCR sequences during error correction. VDJ genes were aligned to IMGT germline references, and each clonotype was defined by a unique CDR3 amino acid sequence together with V-J genes. Clonal expansion, Shannon diversity, and CDR3 relatedness (CalcPairwiseDistances, ClusterSamples) were evaluated with VDJtools, and phylogenetic trees were built with CLCbio workbench. Expanded clones were defined as having at least 8 unique UMIs, based on coefficient-of-variation modelling across technical triplicates. In-frame beta chains were kept once TCRdb had trimmed the public reads at Q25 with fastp and called clones with MiXCR. CDR3 protein sequences are deduplicated, and each keeps its most common genes and DNA. The V and J calls reflect TCRdb's pipeline rather than the authors' work. For this sample the table gives some 34,000 distinct CDR3 sequences, of which 1.5% were detected only once. The ten biggest clones cover about 10% of the sample.

Results and caveats for the whole study, not just this receptor: Expanded clones from different subjects shared no identical CDR3 amino acid sequences, which suggests that TCR-beta repertoires were private in all groups. No association of the MS cluster with clinical or MRI features was observed, and the need for larger cohorts was stated by the authors. TCR clonal expansion was highest in HAM/TSP patients and lowest in MS patients, with MS patients falling below even healthy controls. Phylogenetic analysis grouped repertoires from 18 of 34 MS patients into a cluster of related CDR3 sequences, suggesting a possible repertoire-level signature.

From a lookup of the germline V gene (reference sequence), CDR1 and CDR2 are DFQATT and SNEGSKA. The CDR3 region is 16 residues in length, termini included. CDR3 DNA is the only sequence kept; it has 48 bases, read in frame from the first base. The junction shows trimming of 3 bases on V and 10 bases on J, plus 22 bases between the germline ends. This clonotype was seen ten or more times. Its recognized antigen is unknown. This is likely a read error, given that the CDR3 carries no conserved phenylalanine or tryptophan at its end. Unsorted PBMC libraries were generated from 2 million PBMCs stored in RNAlater at -80 °C until RNA extraction. The multiple sclerosis patients were enrolled in a US clinical protocol that evaluated disease progression with magnetic resonance imaging. PBMCs were separated from peripheral blood using Ficoll-Hypaque density gradient centrifugation and then cryopreserved in liquid nitrogen.

The rearranged segments are TRBV20-1 and TRBJ1-6; the D gene is possibly TRBD1, with 6 bases matching. Source material: PBMCs. The clonotype comes from a woman younger than 45 with multiple sclerosis. The DNA is TGCAGTGCTAGCGCTCCCGAGGGGGGCTTGCACTCACCCCTCCACATT. This translates into CSASAPEGGLHSPLHI.